These 2 T cell receptor beta chains originate from one sample sequenced in a study of identical twins. TCRdb reanalysed the 5' RACE reads using MiXCR and keeps one entry per CDR3 protein. This sample has roughly 690,000 distinct CDR3 sequences, with over 5% found just once. Sequencing was carried out using naive T cells sorted from blood. The receptors here all came from a man aged 18-30 years in good health.

This clonotype was recorded at least ten times. The V gene is TRBV5-1, the J gene TRBJ2-3; 7 bases agree with TRBD1. The J segment lost 7 bases and the V segment lost 4 bases, leaving 6 bases of the junction unmatched. CDR1 SGHRS and CDR2 YFSETQ come from the germline V gene. This CDR3 spans 13 amino acids. The CDR3 DNA follows: TGCGCCAGCAGCCCCGACAGGGCAAATACGCAGTATTTT. Protein sequence: CASSPDRANTQYF.

This clonotype was seen at least ten times. CDR3 loop: CASNSLGSYNEQFF. The CDR3 DNA sequence: TGTGCCAGCAACTCTCTTGGTTCCTACAATGAGCAGTTCTTC. This chain uses TRBV6-1 with TRBJ2-1; D gene uncertain. The CDR3 runs 14 residues. CDR1 MNHNS and CDR2 SASEGT come from the germline V gene. With 7 bases removed from V and 1 base from J, the gap between germline ends came to 11 bases.